This is a list of T cell receptor beta chains from one sample in a study of blood T cell repertoires in COVID-19. TCRdb keeps only in-frame clones here, not all; method: immunoSEQ multiplex PCR. The sample records approximately 470,000 clones, 80% to 90% being singletons. The source material was peripheral blood. The receptor source for this set is a human donor in a cohort sampled during active COVID-19. The CDR3 runs from the conserved cysteine through the conserved F or W.

v_call	cdr3_aa
TRBV2	CASRGNLALSYNEQFF
TRBV24-1	CATSPSANNEQFF
TRBV24-1	CATSGAYEQYF
TRBV28	CASRLQGGADTQYF
TRBV3-1/TRBV3-2	CASSQDAGSYEQYF
TRBV11-3	CASSFRVNTGELFF
TRBV28	CASSLGTGLKAGELFF
TRBV6-5	CASSYYPGQPLHF
TRBV19	CASRGEAAGTGELFF
TRBV4-2	CASSQEASGHQETQYF
TRBV11-3	CASSPLAGGTREQFF
TRBV10-2	CASTLAATETQYF
TRBV18	CASSRGVAANEKLFF
TRBV5-1	CASSPQTVSNYGYTF
TRBV19	CASNRLARGTLGTEAFF
TRBV3-1/TRBV3-2	CASSQRTGVTDTQYF
TRBV19	CASSRSRGNTEAFF
TRBV5-1	CASGETLSSYNEQFF
TRBV11-2	CASSLVGGGSEQYF
TRBV7-6	CASSPRDTRMEKLFF
TRBV7-8	CASSYGEDTEAFF
TRBV5-5	CASSLRQFPGTDTQYF
TRBV5-4	CASSFGGRNTEAFF
TRBV5-8	CASSLVRAEAFF